Presented here are 11 T cell receptor beta chains from one specimen sequenced in a study of blood T cell repertoires in COVID-19. Method: immunoSEQ multiplex PCR; TCRdb's copy keeps in-frame clones and lacks some. Of approximately 110,000 clones in the sample, 82% were seen once. The specimen was peripheral blood. These receptors all come from a man in his 70s with acute or convalescent COVID-19.

The CDR3, as DNA: TGTGCCACCCGGGACAGGGGAGGATCCGGGGAGCTGTTTTTT. This gives the protein CATRDRGGSGELFF. The chain combines TRBV6-6 with TRBJ2-2; 10 bases align to TRBD1. The CDR3 has 14 residues. The germline V gene encodes CDR1 MNHNY and CDR2 SVGAGI (reference sequence). J lost 6 bases, V lost 10 bases, and 8 bases had no gene match.

Worth noting for this clone: The junction departs from germline at one end; a sequencing error may be responsible. The gene calls are TRBV19 and TRBJ1-1, with TRBD1 matching 11 bases. This CDR3 comprises 13 residues. CDR1 LNHDA and CDR2 SQIVND come from the germline V gene (reference sequence). The CDR3: CASGQGANAEAFF. For the CDR3, the DNA is TGTGCCAGCGGACAGGGGGCGAACGCTGAAGCTTTCTTT.

The CDR3 DNA sequence: TGTGCCAGCAGGGGTGACAGTGCCCCGGCCGGGGAGCTGTTTTTT. Translation gives CASRGDSAPAGELFF. The chain carries TRBV2 and TRBJ2-2; D perhaps matches TRBD1 (5 bases). This CDR3 is built from 15 residues. V gave up 6 bases and J gave up 6 bases, with 17 bases separating them. Looked up from germline, CDR1 is SNHLY and CDR2 is FYNNEI.

This clone appeared once. V is TRBV3-1 (or the pseudogene TRBV3-2) and J is TRBJ2-6, with unresolved D. V shed 6 bases and J shed 0 bases, with 3 bases lying between them. The germline V gene has CDR1 LGHDT and CDR2 YNNKEL (reference sequence). The CDR3 is 13 amino acids. The CDR3 region is CASSRSGANVLTF. As DNA, the CDR3 is TGTGCCAGCAGTCGCTCTGGGGCCAACGTCCTGACTTTC.

The V call is TRBV24-1, the J call TRBJ2-4; 8 bases agree with TRBD1. V was pared by 5 bases and J by 8 bases, with 16 bases of the junction left unmatched. The CDR3 is 17 residues long. The germline V gene has CDR1 KGHDR and CDR2 SFDVKD. The CDR3 protein is CATSALQGPGQDDIQYF. In DNA form, the CDR3 reads TGTGCCACCAGTGCCCTGCAAGGGCCGGGACAGGACGACATTCAGTACTTC.

This chain connects TRBV24-1 to TRBJ2-4, with TRBD2 matching over 7 bases. Germline trimming cut 4 bases from V and 7 bases from J; bases unmatched to any gene: 0. This CDR3 has 12 residues. CDR1 and CDR2 from the germline V gene are KGHDR and SFDVKD. The CDR3 nucleotides are TGTGCCACCAGTGAAGCGGGGAACATTCAGTACTTC. Protein product: CATSEAGNIQYF.

This clone appeared a few times. The chain has TRBV5-1 and TRBJ2-7, with 8 bases matching TRBD2. This CDR3 contains 14 residues. V was pared by 4 bases and J by 2 bases, with 5 bases of the junction left unmatched. Germline V gives CDR1 SGHRS, CDR2 YFSETQ. The CDR3 loop is CASSPTSEAYEQYF. CDR3 nucleotides: TGCGCCAGCAGCCCGACTAGCGAGGCCTACGAGCAGTACTTC.

The chain is built from TRBV5-1 and TRBJ2-1; 12 bases match TRBD2. The germline gives CDR1 SGHRS, CDR2 YFSETQ. V trimming: 0 bases; J trimming: 0 bases; junction bases outside the gene matches: 4. This CDR3 has 18 amino acids. Here the CDR3 reads CASSLGLAGVSSYNEQFF. The CDR3 nucleotides are TGCGCCAGCAGCTTGGGACTAGCGGGGGTGAGCTCCTACAATGAGCAGTTCTTC.

The rearrangement links TRBV28 to TRBJ1-5; 8 nucleotides agree with TRBD1. Germline loops: CDR1 MDHEN, CDR2 SYDVKM. This CDR3 contains 15 residues. Trimming at V came to 5 bases and at J to 4 bases, leaving 7 bases not matched to a gene. CDR3 nucleotide sequence: TGTGCCAGCAGTCCCCGGGACAGGCAGAATCAGCCCCAGCATTTT. This codes for CASSPRDRQNQPQHF.

The rearrangement joins TRBV9 to TRBJ1-1; D remains ambiguous. Germline assignment: CDR1 SGDLS and CDR2 YYNGEE. The CDR3 totals 15 residues. V was pared by 0 bases and J by 4 bases, with 13 bases between. The CDR3 region has the DNA TGTGCCAGCAGCGTAGATGAAGGAGTGGGCACTGAAGCTTTCTTT. Protein product: CASSVDEGVGTEAFF.

The V and J genes are TRBV19 and TRBJ2-3; 12 nucleotides agree with TRBD2. V lost 7 bases, J lost 6 bases, and 8 bases stayed unmatched. The CDR3 is 15 amino acids. Per the germline V gene, CDR1 is LNHDA and CDR2 is SQIVND (reference sequence). The CDR3 sequence is CASNPSGRAADTQYF. The DNA of the CDR3 is TGTGCCAGTAATCCTAGCGGGAGGGCAGCCGATACGCAGTATTTT.